One and the same sample provided the 29 T cell receptor beta chains below, sequenced in a study of graft-versus-host responses after intestinal transplantation. These receptors' targets are unknown. Repertoires were generated with immunoSEQ multiplex PCR, while TCRdb's copy carries only in-frame clones and drops some. The sample records 45,000 to 50,000 clones, approximately 91% being singletons. The source material was unstimulated CD4+ T cells sorted from spleen or lymph node cells, sampled before transplant. The receptors originated from a human donor who was the organ donor for an intestinal transplant.

The gene calls are TRBV11-3 and TRBJ2-3, with 12 bases aligning to TRBD2. The V gene's germline CDR1 is SGHNT and CDR2 YENEEA. The J segment lost 5 bases and the V segment lost 1 base, leaving 4 bases of the junction unmatched. The CDR3 is 16 amino acids. The CDR3, as DNA: TGTGCCAGCAGCTTAGGACTAGCGGGAGTTGGAGATACGCAGTATTTT. This gives the protein CASSLGLAGVGDTQYF.

The chain joins TRBV28 to TRBJ2-1; perhaps TRBD1 as D (5 bases). The CDR3 loop spans 11 amino acids. Germline values: CDR1 MDHEN, CDR2 SYDVKM. V lost 5 bases, J lost 6 bases, and 5 bases lay in between. CDR3: CASSQGNEQFF. For the CDR3, the DNA is TGTGCCAGCAGTCAGGGCAATGAGCAGTTCTTC.

The CDR3 sequence: CASLGTSSGIGQFF. CDR3 nucleotides: TGTGCCAGCCTCGGGACAAGTAGCGGGATTGGGCAGTTCTTC. This rearrangement joins TRBV28 to TRBJ2-1, with TRBD2 matching 8 bases. Germline assignment: CDR1 MDHEN and CDR2 SYDVKM. The length of the CDR3 is 14 residues. V lost 8 bases and J lost 12; bases outside the gene matches: 15.

The chain couples TRBV11-1 to TRBJ1-4, with D maybe TRBD1 (6 bases). V was pared by 0 bases and J by 5 bases, with 10 bases between. Germline CDR1 SGHAT, CDR2 FQDESV (reference sequence). The CDR3 consists of 15 residues. DNA for the CDR3: TGTGCCAGCAGCTTAGCCGGGGGCCGGAATGAAAAACTGTTTTTT. Residues: CASSLAGGRNEKLFF.

The rearrangement uses TRBV19 and TRBJ2-7; 7 bases agree with TRBD1. The germline V gene encodes CDR1 LNHDA and CDR2 SQIVND (reference sequence). V gave up 5 bases and J gave up 0 bases; unmatched junction bases: 4. The CDR3 length is 14 residues. In DNA form, the CDR3 reads TGTGCCAGTAGTCTACAGGGGAGCTCCTACGAGCAGTACTTC. Its translation: CASSLQGSSYEQYF. The full variable domain, with the rest looked up from reference TRBV19 and TRBJ2-7, is DGGITQSPKYLFRKEGQNVTLSCEQNLNHDAMYWYRQDPGQGLRLIYYSQIVNDFQKGDIAEGYSVSREKKESFPLTVTSAQKNPTAFYLCASSLQGSSYEQYFGPGTRLTVT.

In nucleotides, the CDR3 is TGTGCCAGCAGCTTAAACGCCTGGAGTACGGGGCAGCCCCAGCATTTT. As protein: CASSLNAWSTGQPQHF. V gene TRBV7-2 combines with J gene TRBJ1-5; D remains unclear. This CDR3 spans 16 amino acids. Trimming pared 2 bases from V and 7 bases from J, leaving 18 bases between. CDR1 is SGHTA, CDR2 FQGNSA, per germline.

The CDR3 loop reads CAISRTADTQYF. The CDR3 DNA is TGTGCCATCAGTCGGACCGCCGATACGCAGTATTTT. The chain recombines TRBV10-3 with TRBJ2-3; no clear D gene. This CDR3 region has 12 residues. V was trimmed by 5 bases and J by 6 bases, leaving 9 bases between them. Germline V gives CDR1 ENHRY, CDR2 SYGVKD.

The V call is TRBV7-9, the J call TRBJ2-6; D is unresolved. The germline CDR1 and CDR2 sequences are SEHNR and FQNEAQ (reference sequence). The CDR3 is made up of 15 amino acids. V was pared by 6 bases and J by 0 bases, with 9 bases between. The CDR3 sequence is CASRNIHSGANVLTF. The DNA of the CDR3 is TGTGCCAGCAGAAATATCCACTCTGGGGCCAACGTCCTGACTTTC.

The chain joins TRBV5-4 to TRBJ2-7; 13 positions agree with TRBD2. Germline loops: CDR1 SGHNT, CDR2 YYREEE (reference sequence). This CDR3 comprises 15 residues. The J segment lost 3 bases and the V segment lost 4 bases, leaving 4 bases of the junction unmatched. CDR3 loop: CASSVGLAGLYEQYF. For the CDR3, the DNA is TGTGCCAGCAGCGTGGGACTAGCGGGGCTCTACGAGCAGTACTTC.

V gene TRBV7-3 combines with J gene TRBJ2-7; 11 bases are a match to TRBD1. The CDR3 sequence is 13 residues long. Germline V gives CDR1 SGHTA, CDR2 FQGTGA. Trimming cost V 5 bases and J 6 bases; bases outside gene matches: 3. CDR3 DNA sequence: TGTGCCAGCAGCCCCGGGACAGGGGGCGAGCAGTACTTC. Translation: CASSPGTGGEQYF.

This chain connects TRBV11-2 to TRBJ2-1, with D unclear. The CDR3 sequence is 15 residues long. The germline CDR1 and CDR2 sequences are SGHAT and FQNNGV. With 1 base removed from V and 7 bases from J, the gap between germline ends came to 14 bases. The DNA for the CDR3 is TGTGCCAGCAGCTTAGCGGTCCTAATAGGGAATGAGCAGTTCTTC. Translating gives CASSLAVLIGNEQFF. Filled out from reference TRBV11-2 and TRBJ2-1, the complete variable domain reads EAGVAQSPRYKIIEKRQSVAFWCNPISGHATLYWYQQILGQGPKLLIQFQNNGVVDDSQLPKDRFSAERLKGVDSTLKIQPAKLEDSAVYLCASSLAVLIGNEQFFGPGTRLTVL.

The rearrangement links TRBV7-2 to TRBJ2-3; 11 bases are shared with TRBD2. This CDR3 spans 16 amino acids. In germline, CDR1 is SGHTA, CDR2 FQGNSA. V shed 5 bases and J 2 bases; nucleotides not matched to a gene: 6. CDR3 region: CASSRGTSGNTDTQYF. The CDR3 bases are TGTGCCAGCAGCCGCGGGACTAGCGGAAACACAGATACGCAGTATTTT.

The V and J genes are TRBV6-1 and TRBJ1-5, with TRBD1 matching over 7 bases. Germline CDR1 reads MNHNS; CDR2 reads SASEGT. V lost 5 bases, J lost 7 bases, and 8 bases stayed unmatched. This CDR3 contains 14 residues. The CDR3 spells CASSRQGGYQPQHF. The DNA for the CDR3 is TGTGCCAGCAGTCGACAGGGCGGATACCAGCCCCAGCATTTT.

This chain joins TRBV12-2 and TRBJ2-3. TRBV12-2 is a documented pseudogene. The CDR3 covers 15 residues. Here the CDR3 DNA reads TGTGCAAGTCGCTTAGTGGACCAAAGCACAGATACGCAGTATTTT. It translates to CASRLVDQSTDTQYF.

The chain employs TRBV7-3 and TRBJ2-3, with D possibly matching TRBD2 (5 bases). Germline lookup yields CDR1 SGHTA and CDR2 FQGTGA. The CDR3 sequence is 16 residues long. V was trimmed by 2 bases and J by 4 bases, leaving 16 bases between them. CDR3 amino acids: CASSLGLASIADTQYF. The CDR3, as DNA: TGTGCCAGCAGCTTAGGCCTAGCCTCAATCGCAGATACGCAGTATTTT.

The rearrangement joins TRBV7-4 to TRBJ2-6; a weak D match, TRBD2 (5 bases). V was cut by 10 bases and J by 0 bases, with 13 bases left in between. The CDR3 length is 15 residues. CDR1 is SGHVT, CDR2 SQSDAQ, per germline. The DNA for the CDR3 is TGTGCCAACCCGCCGGGGTCCTCTGGGGCCAACGTCCTGACTTTC. Protein product: CANPPGSSGANVLTF.

This chain uses TRBV6-6 with TRBJ1-1; perhaps TRBD1 as D (5 bases). Germline lookup yields CDR1 MNHNY and CDR2 SVGAGI (reference sequence). The ends were cut back, 7 bases at V and 1 base at J, with 10 bases in the middle. CDR3 length equals 13 residues. CDR3 nucleotide sequence: TGTGCCAGCACCGCGGGACCGAACACTGAAGCTTTCTTT. This encodes CASTAGPNTEAFF.

The chain is built from TRBV29-1 and TRBJ2-5; 9 bases match TRBD1. Germline CDR1 reads SQVTM; CDR2 reads ANQGSEA. J was trimmed by 6 bases and V by 7 bases; bases with no gene match: 12. This CDR3 is built from 14 residues. CDR3 in amino acids: CSAQDDRGAKTQYF. The CDR3 coding sequence is TGCAGCGCACAAGACGACAGGGGGGCAAAGACCCAGTACTTC.

V usage is TRBV5-4 and J usage is TRBJ2-1; the D gene is possibly TRBD2 (5 bases). Germline CDR1 reads SGHNT; CDR2 reads YYREEE (reference sequence). Trimming left V 0 bases short and J 6 bases short, with 13 bases between. CDR3 length: 15 amino acids. Here the CDR3 reads CASSLVPGSINEQFF. CDR3 nucleotide sequence: TGTGCCAGCAGCTTGGTACCGGGAAGCATCAATGAGCAGTTCTTC.

The chain uses TRBV4-3 and TRBJ2-3; D gene uncertain. Germline V gene sequence: CDR1 LGHNA, CDR2 YSLEER. Trimming left V 1 base short and J 6 bases short, with 8 bases between. The CDR3 runs to 13 residues. The CDR3 sequence: CASSQGILDTQYF. The CDR3 region has the DNA TGCGCCAGCAGCCAAGGTATCCTGGATACGCAGTATTTT.

Only a few counts were recorded for this clone. The chain carries TRBV5-1 and TRBJ2-5; D is possibly TRBD1 (5 bases). The V end was cut by 2 bases, the J end by 4 bases, with 6 bases between. CDR3 length: 12 amino acids. In germline, CDR1 is SGHRS, CDR2 YFSETQ. The CDR3 DNA reads as TGCGCCAGCAGCTTCCAGGGAGAGACCCAGTACTTC. Protein: CASSFQGETQYF.

The rearrangement joins TRBV15 to TRBJ2-3; 12 bases are a match to TRBD2. CDR3 size: 18 residues. With V trimmed by 1 base and J by 0 bases, 5 bases remained unmatched. Germline CDR1 is LNHNV and CDR2 is YYDKDF (reference sequence). The CDR3 DNA follows: TGTGCCACCAGCAGAGGGACTAGCGGGGACAGTAGCACAGATACGCAGTATTTT. Translating gives CATSRGTSGDSSTDTQYF.

The chain carries TRBV19 and TRBJ2-7, with D hard to call. Trimming left V 2 bases short and J 6 bases short, with 20 bases between. This CDR3 comprises 16 residues. From germline, CDR1 is LNHDA and CDR2 SQIVND (reference sequence). The CDR3 DNA reads as TGTGCCAGTAGTATACCTCTCCGAGAGCTTCTCTCCGAGCAGTACTTC. Translated: CASSIPLRELLSEQYF.

The J gene is TRBJ1-4, the V gene TRBV29-1, with D tentatively TRBD1 (5 bases). There are 12 residues in the CDR3. Trimming left V 4 bases short and J 8 bases short, with 11 bases between. From germline, CDR1 is SQVTM and CDR2 ANQGSEA. The CDR3 protein is CSVGDWTEKLFF. CDR3 nucleotides: TGCAGCGTTGGGGATTGGACAGAAAAACTGTTTTTT.

This chain joins TRBV7-6 and TRBJ2-5; D is unresolved. The CDR3 totals 16 residues. V was shortened by 1 base and J by 5 bases, with 17 bases between the two germline ends. Germline V gives CDR1 SGHVS, CDR2 FNYEAQ. The CDR3 is CASSLGVLSARETQYF. DNA of the CDR3: TGTGCCAGCAGCTTAGGTGTTCTATCGGCTCGGGAGACCCAGTACTTC.

The gene calls are TRBV5-6 and TRBJ2-7; perhaps TRBD1 as D (6 bases). The CDR3 spans 14 residues. Germline assignment: CDR1 SGHDT and CDR2 YYEEEE. Trimming left V 3 bases short and J 3 bases short, with 13 bases between. CDR3 region: CASSSTGRRYEQYF. DNA of the CDR3: TGTGCCAGCAGCTCGACAGGCCGGCGCTACGAGCAGTACTTC.

The V call is TRBV2, the J call TRBJ2-3; 10 bases map to TRBD2. Unmatched junction bases numbered 6, after V lost 8 bases and J lost 1 base. The CDR3 sequence is 15 residues long. Germline values: CDR1 SNHLY, CDR2 FYNNEI. CDR3 DNA: TGTGCCAGCCCCTCTAGCGGGAGAGGCACAGATACGCAGTATTTT. Its translation: CASPSSGRGTDTQYF.

The J gene is TRBJ2-3, the V gene TRBV4-3, with 13 bases fitting TRBD2. Looked up from germline, CDR1 is LGHNA and CDR2 is YSLEER. The CDR3 has 15 residues. Trimming at V came to 1 base and at J to 5 bases, leaving 0 bases not matched to a gene. CDR3 protein: CASSQGLAGGDTQYF. CDR3 nucleotides: TGCGCCAGCAGCCAAGGACTAGCGGGAGGAGATACGCAGTATTTT.

V is TRBV4-1 and J is TRBJ2-1; 8 bases are a match to TRBD2. There are 17 residues in the CDR3. J gave up 4 bases and V 2 bases, and 10 bases lay outside the gene matches. Germline CDR1 MGHRA, CDR2 YSYEKL. CDR3 nucleotide sequence: TGCGCCAGCAGCCAAACAGTAGCGGGATTGACTTACAATGAGCAGTTCTTC. Protein: CASSQTVAGLTYNEQFF.